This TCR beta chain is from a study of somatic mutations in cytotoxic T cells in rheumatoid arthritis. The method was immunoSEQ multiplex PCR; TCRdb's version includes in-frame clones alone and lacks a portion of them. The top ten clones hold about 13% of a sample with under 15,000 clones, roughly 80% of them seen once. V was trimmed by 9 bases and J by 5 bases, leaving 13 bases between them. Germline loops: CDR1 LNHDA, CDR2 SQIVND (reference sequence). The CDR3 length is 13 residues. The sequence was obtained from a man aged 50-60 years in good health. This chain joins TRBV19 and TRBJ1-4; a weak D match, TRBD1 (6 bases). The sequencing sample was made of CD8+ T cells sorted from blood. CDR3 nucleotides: TGTGCCAGCCGCGACAGGAGAAATGAAAAACTGTTTTTT. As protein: CASRDRRNEKLFF.